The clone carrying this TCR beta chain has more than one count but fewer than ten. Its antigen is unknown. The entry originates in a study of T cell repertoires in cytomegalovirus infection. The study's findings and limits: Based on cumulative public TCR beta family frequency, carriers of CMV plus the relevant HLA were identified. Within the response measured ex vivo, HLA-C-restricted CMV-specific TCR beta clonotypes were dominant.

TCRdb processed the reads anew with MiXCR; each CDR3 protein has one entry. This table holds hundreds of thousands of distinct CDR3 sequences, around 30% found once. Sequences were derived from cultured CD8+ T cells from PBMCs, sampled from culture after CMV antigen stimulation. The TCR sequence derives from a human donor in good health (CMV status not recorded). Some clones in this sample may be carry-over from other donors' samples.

For the CDR3, the DNA is TGCAGTGCTAGATCATACCGGAGAACCACAGATACGCAGTATTTT. This gives the protein CSARSYRRTTDTQYF. This chain joins TRBV20-1 and TRBJ2-3; D is ambiguous. Germline CDR1 is DFQATT and CDR2 is SNEGSKA (reference sequence). V shed 2 bases and J shed 2 bases, with 14 bases lying between them. This CDR3 contains 15 residues.